This T cell receptor beta chain derives from a study of blood T cell repertoires in COVID-19. About the study: Italy, Spain and the United States were the sources of the convalescent and acute COVID-19 samples. Sources were T cells, B-cell-depleted T cells, or PBMCs; the material itself was cDNA or gDNA.

The method was immunoSEQ multiplex PCR; TCRdb's version includes in-frame clones alone and lacks a portion of them. The sample has a few hundred thousand clones; roughly 84% are singletons. The CDR3 runs 15 residues. CDR1 and CDR2 from the germline V gene are KGHSH and LQKENI. V lost 6 bases and J 5 bases, leaving 17 bases between the germline ends. The specimen was peripheral blood. J is TRBJ2-1 and V is TRBV18, with a tentative D call TRBD1 (6 bases). The sequence was collected from a woman aged 40 to 55 who had recovered from COVID-19. The CDR3 DNA sequence: TGTGCCAGCTCCTCCGGGACACCAACAAACAATGAGCAGTTCTTC. Its protein is CASSSGTPTNNEQFF.